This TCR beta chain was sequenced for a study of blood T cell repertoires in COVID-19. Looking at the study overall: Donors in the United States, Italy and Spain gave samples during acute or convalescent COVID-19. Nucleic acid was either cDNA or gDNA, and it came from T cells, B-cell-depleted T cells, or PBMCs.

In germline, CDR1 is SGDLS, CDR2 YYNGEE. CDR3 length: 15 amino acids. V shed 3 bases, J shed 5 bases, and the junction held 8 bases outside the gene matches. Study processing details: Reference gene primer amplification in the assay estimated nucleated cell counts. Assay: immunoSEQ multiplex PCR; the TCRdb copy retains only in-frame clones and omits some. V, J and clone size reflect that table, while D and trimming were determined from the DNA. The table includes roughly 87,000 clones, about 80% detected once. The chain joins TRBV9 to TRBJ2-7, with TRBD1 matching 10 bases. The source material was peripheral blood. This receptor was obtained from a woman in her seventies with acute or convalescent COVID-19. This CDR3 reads CASSARDRGFDEQYF. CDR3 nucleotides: TGTGCCAGCAGCGCGAGGGACAGGGGATTCGACGAGCAGTACTTC.